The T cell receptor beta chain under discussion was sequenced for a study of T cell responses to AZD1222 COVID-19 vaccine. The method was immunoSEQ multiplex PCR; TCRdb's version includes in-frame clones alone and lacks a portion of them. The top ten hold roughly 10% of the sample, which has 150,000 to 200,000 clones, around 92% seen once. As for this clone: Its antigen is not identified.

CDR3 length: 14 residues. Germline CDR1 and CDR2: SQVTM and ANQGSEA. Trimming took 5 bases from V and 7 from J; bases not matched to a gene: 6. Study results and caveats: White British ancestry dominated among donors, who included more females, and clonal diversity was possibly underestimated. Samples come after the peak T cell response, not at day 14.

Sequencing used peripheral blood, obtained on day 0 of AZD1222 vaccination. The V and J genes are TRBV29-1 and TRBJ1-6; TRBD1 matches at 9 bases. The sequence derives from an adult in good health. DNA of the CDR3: TGCAGCGTTAGGGACAGGGCGGCAAATTCACCCCTCCACTTT. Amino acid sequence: CSVRDRAANSPLHF. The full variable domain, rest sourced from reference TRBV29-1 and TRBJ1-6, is SAVISQKPSRDICQRGTSLTIQCQVDSQVTMMFWYRQQPGQSLTLIATANQGSEATYESGFVIDKFPISRPNLTFSTLTVSNMSPEDSSIYLCSVRDRAANSPLHFGNGTRLTVT.